The clone carrying this TCR beta chain showed up just a few times. The antigen remains unidentified. The data were taken from a study of cytomegalovirus exposure and HLA in healthy donors. Study overall: Among about 179 million T cells, an earlier analysis found about 100 million unique TCR beta sequences. Study-wide results and limits: Sequencing probably produced one cluster of sequence variants that were highly shared.

60 Vbeta and 13 Jbeta primers were used in PCR. The assay was immunoSEQ multiplex PCR, and TCRdb's table has in-frame clones only and misses some. The sample lists about 150,000 clones, roughly 68% occurring once. The CDR3 is 14 residues long. V gene TRBV1 combines with J gene TRBJ2-2; the table assigns TRBD2, which was not confirmed against the DNA. TRBV1 is described as a pseudogene. Specimen: PBMCs. This clonotype originated in a man in his thirties or forties in good health and CMV-seropositive. This chain's CDR3 is CTSSPGVGTGELFF. The DNA of the CDR3 is TGCACCAGCAGCCCGGGGGTGGGCACCGGGGAGCTGTTTTTT.